Detailed here is one T cell receptor beta chain. Under the authors' procedure: Amplification with reference gene primers provided the estimates of nucleated cell counts. Using immunoSEQ multiplex PCR, the repertoire was profiled, and TCRdb retains in-frame clones only, with some absent. The DNA was the basis for D and trimming; V, J and clone size are from that table. The sample records 85,000 to 120,000 clones, roughly 82% being singletons. From germline, CDR1 is MNHEY and CDR2 SVGEGT. The CDR3 spans 14 residues. Between the trimmed V and J ends, which lost 0 bases and 4 bases, there was a span of 10 bases. The data were taken from a study of blood T cell repertoires in COVID-19. Study context: COVID-19 samples from acute and convalescent phases originated in the United States, Italy and Spain. PBMCs, B-cell-depleted T cells, or T cells were the source of the cDNA or gDNA that made up the material.

This sequence joins TRBV6-2 or TRBV6-3 and TRBJ2-7; the D gene is possibly TRBD1 (5 bases). This clonotype was obtained from a human donor in a cohort sampled during active COVID-19. The sample taken for sequencing was peripheral blood. CDR3 amino acids: CASSYSAGYYEQYF. The CDR3 DNA is TGTGCCAGCAGTTACTCCGCAGGGTATTACGAGCAGTACTTC.